This T cell receptor beta chain was identified in a study of cytomegalovirus exposure and HLA in healthy donors. A word on this clone: The antigen is unknown.

Points from the study as a whole: With further analysis later on, most CMV-associated TCR beta chains appeared HLA-restricted.

PCR amplification relied on 60 Vbeta primers (plus 13 Jbeta primers). Sequenced by immunoSEQ multiplex PCR; TCRdb stores in-frame clones only, minus some. In the table there are some 200,000 clones, 75% to 85% of which are singletons. Germline assignment: CDR1 KGHSH and CDR2 LQKENI. The length of the CDR3 is 18 residues. V lost 2 bases to trimming and J lost 4 bases; unmatched junction nucleotides: 13. The sequence was collected from a woman aged 18-29 years in good health and CMV-seronegative. The chain is built from TRBV18 and TRBJ2-1; 8 bases agree with TRBD2. Input material: PBMCs. The CDR3 is CASSPFAGRALSYNEQFF. CDR3 nucleotide sequence: TGTGCCAGCTCACCATTCGCCGGGAGGGCCTTATCATACAATGAGCAGTTCTTC.